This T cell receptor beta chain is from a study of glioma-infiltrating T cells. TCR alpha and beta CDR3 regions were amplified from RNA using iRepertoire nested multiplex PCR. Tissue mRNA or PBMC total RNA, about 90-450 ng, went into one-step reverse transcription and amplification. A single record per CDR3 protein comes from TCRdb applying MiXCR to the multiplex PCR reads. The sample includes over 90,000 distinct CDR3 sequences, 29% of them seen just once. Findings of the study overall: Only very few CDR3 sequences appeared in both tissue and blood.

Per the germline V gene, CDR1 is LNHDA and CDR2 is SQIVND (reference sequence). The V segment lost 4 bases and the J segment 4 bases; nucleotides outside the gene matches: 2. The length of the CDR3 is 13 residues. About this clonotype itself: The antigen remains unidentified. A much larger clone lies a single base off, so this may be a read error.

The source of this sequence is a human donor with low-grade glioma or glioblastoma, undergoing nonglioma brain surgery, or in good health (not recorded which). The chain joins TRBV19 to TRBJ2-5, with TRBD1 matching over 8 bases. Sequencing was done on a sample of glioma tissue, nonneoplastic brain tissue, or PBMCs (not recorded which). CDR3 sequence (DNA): TGTGCCAGTAGTAAGGACAGGGCAGAGACCCAGTACTTC. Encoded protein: CASSKDRAETQYF.